This T cell receptor (beta chain) was sequenced in a study of T cell responses to AZD1222 COVID-19 vaccine. Produced via immunoSEQ multiplex PCR; TCRdb's table is partial and in-frame only. The sample includes roughly 100,000 clones, about 86% of them seen just once. CDR3 size: 14 residues. V gave up 5 bases and J gave up 5 bases, with 16 bases separating them. Per germline, CDR1 SGDLS and CDR2 YYNGEE. V gene TRBV9 combines with J gene TRBJ2-5; tentatively, D is TRBD1 (7 bases). The sample in question was peripheral blood, obtained on day 0 of AZD1222 vaccination. The receptor comes from an adult in good health. The CDR3 DNA follows: TGTGCCAGCAGTCCTCGGGCAGGGGGGGAGACCCAGTACTTC. Translated, it gives CASSPRAGGETQYF.